The T cell receptor beta chain under discussion was sequenced for a study of blood T cells in healthy people across ages. Notes on the study in general: With donor CMV status unknown, expanded clonotype changes were possibly confounded.

Trimming removed 5 bases from V and 2 bases from J; junction bases left unmatched: 9. This CDR3 is built from 16 residues. Germline V gene sequence: CDR1 MNHNY, CDR2 SVGAGI (reference sequence). Primers used in a second PCR of about 6 to 11 cycles were a sample-barcoded 5' primer and a J-beta primer mix. MiXCR was run by TCRdb on the 5' RACE reads, yielding one entry per CDR3 protein. The repertoire consists of some 1.4 million distinct CDR3 sequences, with 35% to 45% occurring once and the leading ten covering 7% to 9.5%. Worth noting for this clonotype: The antigen is unknown.

Total RNA extracted from each sample amounted to at least 5 micrograms. Sequencing was done on a sample of blood. The receptor comes from a woman between 18 and 29 years old in good health. V and J are TRBV6-6 and TRBJ2-7, with 10 bases identical to TRBD2. CDR3 sequence: CASSTGTSEIAYEQYF. Here the CDR3 DNA reads TGTGCCAGCAGTACCGGGACTAGCGAGATTGCCTACGAGCAGTACTTC.